The 30 T cell receptor beta chains reported below all come from one sample, sequenced in a study of blood T cell repertoires in COVID-19. Profiled with immunoSEQ multiplex PCR; TCRdb holds only in-frame clones, not every one. The sample carries around 370,000 clones, about 88% recorded once. Sequenced sample: PBMCs or T cells enriched from blood (not recorded which). Receptors originate from a woman aged 18-35 years who had recovered from COVID-19.

This chain connects TRBV18 to TRBJ1-1; 9 bases are shared with TRBD1. The CDR3 length is 13 residues. CDR1 is KGHSH, CDR2 LQKENI, per germline. The ends lost 11 bases at V and 3 bases at J; junction bases unmatched: 7. CDR3 nucleotide sequence: TGTGCCGCTGGACAGGGGACATACACTGAAGCTTTCTTT. It codes for CAAGQGTYTEAFF.

The chain couples TRBV5-1 to TRBJ1-3, with 9 positions matching TRBD1. Germline CDR1 reads SGHRS; CDR2 reads YFSETQ. This CDR3 region has 18 residues. The V and J ends lost 4 bases and 0 bases, in that order; junction bases with no gene match: 11. The CDR3 DNA reads as TGCGCCAGCAGCCGAATTATCGGGACAGGGCGCTCTGGAAACACCATATATTTT. Encoded protein: CASSRIIGTGRSGNTIYF.

The CDR3 coding sequence is TGTGCCAGCAGCCAAGGACAGGAAATTAATGAAAAACTGTTTTTT. Translation gives CASSQGQEINEKLFF. V gene TRBV7-9 combines with J gene TRBJ1-4, with TRBD1 matching over 7 bases. The CDR3 is 15 amino acids. V shed 5 bases, J shed 4 bases, and the junction held 7 bases outside the gene matches. Germline values: CDR1 SEHNR, CDR2 FQNEAQ (reference sequence).

Concerning this clone itself: A read error may account for a junction end that differs from germline. The V gene is TRBV7-7, the J gene TRBJ2-3, with TRBD1 identical over 10 bases. The CDR3 loop spans 15 amino acids. Germline CDR1 SSHAT, CDR2 FNYEAQ (reference sequence). CDR3 sequence: CASSSGQGRTDTQYF. CDR3 nucleotides: TGTGCTAGCAGCTCGGGACAGGGGCGCACAGATACGCAGTATTTT.

V gene TRBV28 combines with J gene TRBJ1-5, with D possibly being TRBD1 (5 bases). The CDR3 loop spans 13 amino acids. Trimming removed 3 bases from V and 7 bases from J, with 10 bases in between. CDR1 and CDR2 (germline): MDHEN, SYDVKM. CDR3 coding DNA: TGTGCCAGCAGTTTCCGGGGGATCCAGCCCCAGCATTTT. Translating gives CASSFRGIQPQHF.

This clone was counted a few times. The rearrangement links TRBV7-9 to TRBJ1-2; D not resolved. CDR1 SEHNR and CDR2 FQNEAQ come from the germline V gene (reference sequence). Deletions cut 1 base from V and 4 bases from J, with 7 bases between. This CDR3 is 13 amino acids long. The CDR3 DNA sequence: TGTGCCAGCAGCTTAGGACATTCCTATGGCTACACCTTC. Translation: CASSLGHSYGYTF.

The chain links TRBV2 to TRBJ1-4; a weak D match, TRBD1 (5 bases). Trimming removed 1 base at V and 0 bases at J, with 12 bases between. Per the germline V gene, CDR1 is SNHLY and CDR2 is FYNNEI. The CDR3 is made up of 17 amino acids. The CDR3 nucleotides read TGTGCCAGCAGTGAAGTTGGGGGGGGACCAACTAATGAAAAACTGTTTTTT. This sequence encodes CASSEVGGGPTNEKLFF. Filled out from reference TRBV2 and TRBJ1-4, the complete variable domain reads EPEVTQTPSHQVTQMGQEVILRCVPISNHLYFYWYRQILGQKVEFLVSFYNNEISEKSEIFDDQFSVERPDGSNFTLKIRSTKLEDSAMYFCASSEVGGGPTNEKLFFGSGTQLSVL.

This clone was counted once. The genes are TRBV3-1 (or the pseudogene TRBV3-2) and TRBJ2-3; 8 nucleotides match TRBD2. The length of the CDR3 is 15 residues. Germline V gene sequence: CDR1 LGHDT, CDR2 YNNKEL (reference sequence). Trimming at V came to 4 bases and at J to 3 bases, leaving 6 bases not matched to a gene. CDR3 bases: TGTGCCAGCAGCCCGCCGGGGGGGAGGACAGATACGCAGTATTTT. This gives the protein CASSPPGGRTDTQYF.

The chain combines TRBV9 with TRBJ1-1; D gene uncertain. This CDR3 has 13 amino acids. V lost 2 bases, J lost 2 bases, and 7 bases lay in between. The germline V gene encodes CDR1 SGDLS and CDR2 YYNGEE. The CDR3 nucleotides read TGTGCCAGCAGCGTGGGAGAAAACACTGAAGCTTTCTTT. Residues: CASSVGENTEAFF. The full variable domain, in which reference TRBV9 and TRBJ1-1 provide the parts outside the CDR3, is DSGVTQTPKHLITATGQRVTLRCSPRSGDLSVYWYQQSLDQGLQFLIQYYNGEERAKGNILERFSAQQFPDLHSELNLSSLELGDSALYFCASSVGENTEAFFGQGTRLTVV.

V gene TRBV19 combines with J gene TRBJ1-5, with a possible D match to TRBD1 (5 bases). With 5 bases removed from V and 0 bases from J, the gap between germline ends came to 14 bases. Germline assignment: CDR1 LNHDA and CDR2 SQIVND (reference sequence). The CDR3 covers 16 residues. In nucleotides, the CDR3 is TGTGCCAGTAGTGTTCCGGGACTGAGTAGCAATCAGCCCCAGCATTTT. It codes for CASSVPGLSSNQPQHF.

The rearrangement links TRBV29-1 to TRBJ2-7; TRBD1 matches at 7 bases. Germline V CDR1 and CDR2: SQVTM, ANQGSEA. V was clipped by 2 bases and J by 1 base; unmatched bases: 2. CDR3 length equals 13 residues. The CDR3 sequence is CSVETGDSYEQYF. The CDR3 DNA reads TGCAGCGTTGAAACAGGGGATTCCTACGAGCAGTACTTC.

The chain recombines TRBV21-1 with TRBJ2-7; no check of the table's D call, TRBD2, against the DNA was made. TRBV21-1 is recorded as a pseudogene. The CDR3 loop spans 14 amino acids. This CDR3 is CASSKYGGAYEQYF. The CDR3 nucleotides read TGTGCCAGCAGCAAATACGGGGGGGCCTACGAGCAGTACTTC.

The V call is TRBV5-1, the J call TRBJ1-1; a possible D gene is TRBD1 (5 bases). V was clipped by 1 base and J by 10 bases, with 17 bases between them. Per germline, CDR1 SGHRS and CDR2 YFSETQ. The CDR3 length is 14 residues. In nucleotides, the CDR3 is TGCGCCAGCAGCTTGAAGGGGCAAGGCTGGGTAGCTTTCTTT. This translates into CASSLKGQGWVAFF.

J is TRBJ2-7 and V is TRBV7-9; D call uncertain. Trimming took off 7 bases at V and 2 bases at J, with 12 bases between the two ends. Per the germline V gene, CDR1 is SEHNR and CDR2 is FQNEAQ (reference sequence). The CDR3 loop spans 13 amino acids. CDR3 sequence reads: CASTFLFPYEQYF. The CDR3 coding sequence is TGTGCCAGCACGTTTCTCTTCCCCTACGAGCAGTACTTC.

CDR3 DNA sequence: TGTGCCAGCAGTGACAGGGGTTTTATGCCCCAGCATTTT. Amino acid sequence: CASSDRGFMPQHF. The V gene is TRBV2, the J gene TRBJ1-5; the D gene is possibly TRBD1 (6 bases). V was trimmed by 3 bases and J by 9 bases, leaving 12 bases between them. The length of the CDR3 is 13 residues. CDR1 SNHLY and CDR2 FYNNEI come from the germline V gene.

The V and J genes are TRBV27 and TRBJ1-4; tentatively, D is TRBD1 (6 bases). The CDR3 consists of 14 residues. In germline, CDR1 is MNHEY, CDR2 SMNVEV (reference sequence). The V and J ends lost 6 bases and 6 bases respectively, with 14 bases between them. The CDR3 sequence is CASSLGGSYEKLFF. The CDR3 DNA is TGTGCCAGCAGCCTAGGGGGATCTTATGAAAAACTGTTTTTT.

The rearrangement joins TRBV14 to TRBJ1-6; TRBD1 matches at 7 bases. The CDR3 contains 16 residues. The V and J ends lost 4 bases and 5 bases, in that order; junction bases with no gene match: 8. Looked up from germline, CDR1 is SGHDN and CDR2 is FVKESK. The CDR3 nucleotides are TGTGCCAGCAGCCCTACGTTACAGGGGAATAATTCACCCCTCCACTTT. Its protein is CASSPTLQGNNSPLHF. Full variable domain (outside the CDR3, taken from reference TRBV14 and TRBJ1-6): EAGVTQFPSHSVIEKGQTVTLRCDPISGHDNLYWYRRVMGKEIKFLLHFVKESKQDESGMPNNRFLAERTGGTYSTLKVQPAELEDSGVYFCASSPTLQGNNSPLHFGNGTRLTVT.

The chain employs TRBV6-4 and TRBJ2-2, with TRBD2 as a possible D gene (5 bases). CDR1 and CDR2 from the germline V gene are MRHNA and SNTAGT. The CDR3 length is 12 residues. V lost 8 bases, J lost 4 bases, and 8 bases lay in between. CDR3 coding DNA: TGTGCCAGCGGCGAGGGCACCGGGGAGCTGTTTTTT. Protein: CASGEGTGELFF.

This clone was seen more than once but under ten times. The chain has TRBV5-1 and TRBJ1-1; TRBD1 matches at 8 bases. CDR3 length: 14 amino acids. The ends lost 7 bases at V and 4 bases at J; junction bases unmatched: 9. Germline V gene sequence: CDR1 SGHRS, CDR2 YFSETQ. The CDR3 DNA reads TGCGCCAGCTTCCAGGGGGCGCGGGGCACTGAAGCTTTCTTT. Amino acid sequence: CASFQGARGTEAFF.

The rearrangement uses TRBV7-2 and TRBJ1-1; maybe TRBD1 (6 bases). CDR1 and CDR2 (germline): SGHTA, FQGNSA. The V gene lost 5 bases and the J gene lost 0 bases, with 25 bases spanning the gap. The CDR3 runs to 19 residues. The CDR3 here is CASSPRWQDSYSMNTEAFF. The CDR3 DNA follows: TGTGCCAGCAGCCCCCGTTGGCAGGACAGCTATTCAATGAACACTGAAGCTTTCTTT.

The chain has TRBV16 and TRBJ2-7; TRBD1 matches 7 bases. In germline, CDR1 is KGHSY, CDR2 FQNENV. This CDR3 spans 16 amino acids. With 0 bases clipped from V and 0 bases from J, the junction kept 5 bases outside the gene matches. CDR3 nucleotide sequence: TGTGCCAGCAGCCAATCGGGGACAGCGAGCTCCTACGAGCAGTACTTC. Protein: CASSQSGTASSYEQYF.

The chain uses TRBV4-1 and TRBJ1-4, with a possible D match to TRBD1 (5 bases). Germline-derived CDR1 and CDR2 are MGHRA and YSYEKL. Trimming removed 0 bases from V and 7 bases from J, with 9 bases in between. The CDR3 loop spans 14 amino acids. CDR3 DNA sequence: TGCGCCAGCAGCCAAGATCCGGGGGGTGAAAAACTGTTTTTT. Its translation is CASSQDPGGEKLFF.

The chain employs TRBV9 and TRBJ2-3; 13 nucleotides align to TRBD2. Per germline, CDR1 SGDLS and CDR2 YYNGEE. Losses at the gene ends were 3 bases for V and 5 bases for J; bases not matched to a gene: 9. CDR3 size: 17 residues. The CDR3 sequence is CASSGKLAGGRKDTQYF. As DNA, the CDR3 is TGTGCCAGCAGCGGAAAACTAGCGGGGGGGCGGAAAGATACGCAGTATTTT.

The V and J genes are TRBV12-3 or TRBV12-4 and TRBJ1-2; the D gene is possibly TRBD1 (6 bases). Trimming cost V 6 bases and J 6 bases, with 11 bases left between them. This CDR3 spans 12 amino acids. CDR3 DNA: TGTGCCAGCAGACGGGGGGCGGATGGCTACACCTTC. It specifies CASRRGADGYTF.

This rearrangement joins TRBV7-2 to TRBJ1-3; perhaps TRBD1 as D (5 bases). Germline loops: CDR1 SGHTA, CDR2 FQGNSA. The CDR3 length is 16 residues. Deletions cut 4 bases from V and 2 bases from J, with 15 bases between. CDR3 nucleotide sequence: TGTGCCAGCAGCTCTATAGGGGTCAATGCTGGAAACACCATATATTTT. Protein product: CASSSIGVNAGNTIYF.

The genes are TRBV3-1 (or the pseudogene TRBV3-2) and TRBJ2-3; 12 bases fit TRBD2. Germline CDR1 and CDR2: LGHDT and YNNKEL (reference sequence). The CDR3 loop spans 19 amino acids. J was trimmed by 1 base and V by 4 bases; bases with no gene match: 12. CDR3 nucleotide sequence: TGTGCCAGCAGCCCCTGGGGTCTAGCGGGGGGGCGGGGCACAGATACGCAGTATTTT. Its protein product is CASSPWGLAGGRGTDTQYF.

This clone has just a few counts. The rearrangement links TRBV6-6 to TRBJ2-7; D may be TRBD2 (5 bases). Trimming took off 0 bases at V and 6 bases at J, with 9 bases between the two ends. Per germline, CDR1 MNHNY and CDR2 SVGAGI (reference sequence). CDR3 length: 13 amino acids. Written as DNA, the CDR3 is TGTGCCAGCAGTTACTCTTTACGGGGCGAGCAGTACTTC. Protein: CASSYSLRGEQYF.

The chain recombines TRBV5-1 with TRBJ2-1; D is possibly TRBD1 (6 bases). V was clipped by 0 bases and J by 9 bases, with 16 bases between them. The CDR3 contains 15 residues. Germline assignment: CDR1 SGHRS and CDR2 YFSETQ. The CDR3 protein is CASSLVRGSEAEQFF. CDR3 nucleotide sequence: TGCGCCAGCAGCTTGGTCAGGGGATCTGAAGCTGAGCAGTTCTTC.

The chain has TRBV5-3 and TRBJ2-7; 7 nucleotides line up with TRBD1. TRBV5-3 is an ORF for which the function is uncertain. The V segment lost 3 bases and the J segment 2 bases; nucleotides outside the gene matches: 8. The CDR3 is 15 amino acids. The CDR3 protein is CARSYDGQEAYEQYF. In nucleotides, the CDR3 is TGTGCCAGAAGCTATGACGGACAGGAGGCCTACGAGCAGTACTTC.

The rearrangement links TRBV27 to TRBJ2-5, with TRBD1 matching over 8 bases. Trimming removed 6 bases from V and 5 bases from J; junction bases left unmatched: 8. The CDR3 has 14 amino acids. CDR1 is MNHEY, CDR2 SMNVEV, per germline (reference sequence). CDR3 amino acids: CASRMTGVYETQYF. CDR3 in DNA: TGTGCCAGCAGAATGACAGGGGTGTATGAGACCCAGTACTTC.